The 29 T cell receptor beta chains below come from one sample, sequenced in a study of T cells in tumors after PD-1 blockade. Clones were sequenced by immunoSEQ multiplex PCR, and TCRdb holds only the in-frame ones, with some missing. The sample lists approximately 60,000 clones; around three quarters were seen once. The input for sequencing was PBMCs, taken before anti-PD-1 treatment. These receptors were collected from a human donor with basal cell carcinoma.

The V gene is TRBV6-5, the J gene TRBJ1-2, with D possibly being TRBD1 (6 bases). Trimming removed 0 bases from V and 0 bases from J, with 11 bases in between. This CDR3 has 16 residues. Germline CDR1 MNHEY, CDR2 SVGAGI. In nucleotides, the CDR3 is TGTGCCAGCAGTTACTCCGGGGGCCTGGCTAACTATGGCTACACCTTC. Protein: CASSYSGGLANYGYTF.

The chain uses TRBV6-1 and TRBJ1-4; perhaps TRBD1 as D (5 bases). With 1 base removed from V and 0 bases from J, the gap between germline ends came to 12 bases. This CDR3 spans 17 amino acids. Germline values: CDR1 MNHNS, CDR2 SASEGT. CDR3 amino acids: CASSEEVGVATNEKLFF. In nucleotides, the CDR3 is TGTGCCAGCAGTGAAGAAGTAGGGGTTGCAACTAATGAAAAACTGTTTTTT.

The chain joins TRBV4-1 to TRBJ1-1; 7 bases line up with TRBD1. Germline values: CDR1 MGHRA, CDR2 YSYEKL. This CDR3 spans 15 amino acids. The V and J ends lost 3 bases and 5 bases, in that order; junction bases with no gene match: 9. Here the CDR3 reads CASSHSDRLGTEAFF. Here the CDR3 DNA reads TGCGCCAGCAGCCACTCGGACAGGCTCGGGACTGAAGCTTTCTTT.

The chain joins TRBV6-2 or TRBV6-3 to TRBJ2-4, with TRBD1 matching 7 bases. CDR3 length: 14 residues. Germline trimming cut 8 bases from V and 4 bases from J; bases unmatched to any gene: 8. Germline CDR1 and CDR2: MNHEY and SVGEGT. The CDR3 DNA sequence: TGTGCCAGCGGCCCGACAGGGTCAAAAAACATTCAGTACTTC. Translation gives CASGPTGSKNIQYF.

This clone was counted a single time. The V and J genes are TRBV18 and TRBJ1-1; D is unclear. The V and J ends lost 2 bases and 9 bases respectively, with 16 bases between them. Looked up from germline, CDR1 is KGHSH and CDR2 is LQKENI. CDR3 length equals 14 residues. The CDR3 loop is CASSPAGMTEKAFF. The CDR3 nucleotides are TGTGCCAGCTCACCAGCGGGAATGACGGAGAAAGCTTTCTTT.

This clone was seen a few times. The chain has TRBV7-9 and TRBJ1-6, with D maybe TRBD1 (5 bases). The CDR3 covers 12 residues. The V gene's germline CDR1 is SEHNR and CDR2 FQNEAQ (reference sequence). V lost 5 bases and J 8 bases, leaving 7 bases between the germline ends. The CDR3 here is CASSVGDSPLHF. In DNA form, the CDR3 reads TGTGCCAGCAGCGTAGGGGATTCACCCCTCCACTTT.

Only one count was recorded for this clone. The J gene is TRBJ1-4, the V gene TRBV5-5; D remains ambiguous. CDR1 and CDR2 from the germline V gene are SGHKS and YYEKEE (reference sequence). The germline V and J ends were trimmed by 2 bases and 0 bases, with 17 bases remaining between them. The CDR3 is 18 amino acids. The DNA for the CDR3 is TGTGCCAGCAGCTTACCCGGTCCGTCCACGGCAACTAATGAAAAACTGTTTTTT. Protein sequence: CASSLPGPSTATNEKLFF.

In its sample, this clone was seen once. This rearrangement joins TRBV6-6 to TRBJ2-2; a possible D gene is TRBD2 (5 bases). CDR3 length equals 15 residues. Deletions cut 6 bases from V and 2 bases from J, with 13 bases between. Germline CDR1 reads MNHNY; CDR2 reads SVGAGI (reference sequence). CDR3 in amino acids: CASSQKRLNTGELFF. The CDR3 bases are TGTGCCAGCAGCCAGAAACGACTAAACACCGGGGAGCTGTTTTTT.

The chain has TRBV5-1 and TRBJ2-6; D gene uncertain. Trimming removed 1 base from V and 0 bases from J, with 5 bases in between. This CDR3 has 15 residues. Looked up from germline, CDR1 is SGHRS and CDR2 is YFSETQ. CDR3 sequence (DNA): TGCGCCAGCAGCTTGCCGAGCTCTGGGGCCAACGTCCTGACTTTC. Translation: CASSLPSSGANVLTF.

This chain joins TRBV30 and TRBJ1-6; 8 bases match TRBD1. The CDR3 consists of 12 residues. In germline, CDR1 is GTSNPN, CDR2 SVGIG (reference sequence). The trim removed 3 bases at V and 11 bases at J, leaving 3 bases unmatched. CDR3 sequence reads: CAWRDRDPPLHF. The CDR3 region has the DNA TGTGCCTGGAGGGACAGGGATCCACCCCTCCACTTT.

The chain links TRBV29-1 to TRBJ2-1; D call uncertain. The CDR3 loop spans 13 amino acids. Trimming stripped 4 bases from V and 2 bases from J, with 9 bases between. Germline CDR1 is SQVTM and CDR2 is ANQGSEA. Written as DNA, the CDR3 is TGCAGCGTTGTTAGGGAAACCTACAATGAGCAGTTCTTC. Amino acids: CSVVRETYNEQFF.

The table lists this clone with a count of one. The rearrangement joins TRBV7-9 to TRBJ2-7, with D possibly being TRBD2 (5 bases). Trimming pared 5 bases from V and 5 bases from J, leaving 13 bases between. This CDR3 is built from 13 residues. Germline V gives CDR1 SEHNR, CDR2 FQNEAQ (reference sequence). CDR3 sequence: CASSREGPHEQYF. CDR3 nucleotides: TGTGCCAGCAGCCGTGAGGGTCCCCACGAGCAGTACTTC.

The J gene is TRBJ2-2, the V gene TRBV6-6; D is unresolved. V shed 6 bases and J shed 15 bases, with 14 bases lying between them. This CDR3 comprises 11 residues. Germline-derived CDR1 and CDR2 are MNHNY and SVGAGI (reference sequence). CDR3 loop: CASSNRLSVFF. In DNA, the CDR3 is TGTGCCAGCAGCAACCGACTCTCCGTGTTTTTT.

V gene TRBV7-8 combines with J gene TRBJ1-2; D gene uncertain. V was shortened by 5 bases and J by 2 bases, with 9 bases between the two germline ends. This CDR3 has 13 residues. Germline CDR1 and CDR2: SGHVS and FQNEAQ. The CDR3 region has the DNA TGTGCCAGCAGCCACGAGAGGAACTATGGCTACACCTTC. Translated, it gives CASSHERNYGYTF. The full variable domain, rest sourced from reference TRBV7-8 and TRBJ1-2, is GAGVSQSPRYKVAKRGQDVALRCDPISGHVSLFWYQQALGQGPEFLTYFQNEAQLDKSGLPSDRFFAERPEGSVSTLKIQRTQQEDSAVYLCASSHERNYGYTFGSGTRLTVV.

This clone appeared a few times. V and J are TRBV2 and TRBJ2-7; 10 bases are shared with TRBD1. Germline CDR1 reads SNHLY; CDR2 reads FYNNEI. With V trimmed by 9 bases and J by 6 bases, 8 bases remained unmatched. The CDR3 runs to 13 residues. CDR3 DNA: TGTGCCAGTACCGGGACAGGGGACCGCGAGCAGTACTTC. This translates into CASTGTGDREQYF.

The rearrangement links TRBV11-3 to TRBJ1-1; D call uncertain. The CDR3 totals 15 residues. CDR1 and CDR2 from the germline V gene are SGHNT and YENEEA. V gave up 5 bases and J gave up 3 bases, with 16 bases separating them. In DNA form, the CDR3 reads TGTGCCAGCAGCCGTGTTGGGGAGTTGGACACTGAAGCTTTCTTT. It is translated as CASSRVGELDTEAFF.

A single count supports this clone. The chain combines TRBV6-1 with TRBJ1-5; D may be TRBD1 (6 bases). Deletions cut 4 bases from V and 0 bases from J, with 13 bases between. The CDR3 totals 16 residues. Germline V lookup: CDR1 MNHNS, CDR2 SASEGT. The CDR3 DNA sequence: TGTGCCAGCAGTGCCCGGACAGAGAATAGCAATCAGCCCCAGCATTTT. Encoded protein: CASSARTENSNQPQHF.

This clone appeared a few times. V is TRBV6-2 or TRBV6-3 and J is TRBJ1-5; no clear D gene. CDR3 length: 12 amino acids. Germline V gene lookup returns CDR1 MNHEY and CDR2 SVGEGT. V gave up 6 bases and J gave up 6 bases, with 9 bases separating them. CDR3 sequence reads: CASSPSGQPQHF. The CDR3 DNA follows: TGTGCCAGCAGCCCGAGCGGTCAGCCCCAGCATTTT.

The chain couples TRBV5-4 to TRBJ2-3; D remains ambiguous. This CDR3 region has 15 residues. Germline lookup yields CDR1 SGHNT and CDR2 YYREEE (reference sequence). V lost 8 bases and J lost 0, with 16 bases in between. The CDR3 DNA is TGTGCCAGTCGCACAGAGCTCACTAGCACAGATACGCAGTATTTT. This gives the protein CASRTELTSTDTQYF. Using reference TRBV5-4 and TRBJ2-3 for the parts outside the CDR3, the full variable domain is ETGVTQSPTHLIKTRGQQVTLRCSSQSGHNTVSWYQQALGQGPQFIFQYYREEENGRGNFPPRFSGLQFPNYSSELNVNALELDDSALYLCASRTELTSTDTQYFGPGTRLTVL.

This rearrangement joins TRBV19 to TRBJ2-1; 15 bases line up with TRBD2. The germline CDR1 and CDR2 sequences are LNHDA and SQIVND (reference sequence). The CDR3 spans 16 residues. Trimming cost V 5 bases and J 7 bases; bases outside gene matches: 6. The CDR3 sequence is CASSARGTSGGNEQFF. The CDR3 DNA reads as TGTGCCAGTAGTGCTCGTGGGACTAGCGGGGGGAATGAGCAGTTCTTC.

The CDR3 loop is CASSRNRGSNEKLFF. The CDR3 DNA reads TGTGCCAGCAGCCGCAACAGGGGATCTAATGAAAAACTGTTTTTT. The V and J genes are TRBV7-6 and TRBJ1-4; 7 bases fit TRBD1. J gave up 3 bases and V 5 bases, and 6 bases lay outside the gene matches. The CDR3 sequence is 15 residues long. Germline CDR1 reads SGHVS; CDR2 reads FNYEAQ.

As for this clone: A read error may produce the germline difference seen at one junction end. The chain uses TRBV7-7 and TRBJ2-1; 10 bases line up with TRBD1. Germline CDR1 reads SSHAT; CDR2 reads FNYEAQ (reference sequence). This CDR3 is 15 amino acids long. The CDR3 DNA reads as TGTGCTAGCAGCGCCGGGACAGGGGACTACAATGAGCAGTTCTTC. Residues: CASSAGTGDYNEQFF. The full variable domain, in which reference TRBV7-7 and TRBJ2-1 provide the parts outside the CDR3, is GAGVSQSPRYKVTKRGQDVTLRCDPISSHATLYWYQQALGQGPEFLTYFNYEAQPDKSGLPSDRFSAERPEGSISTLTIQRTEQRDSAMYRCASSAGTGDYNEQFFGPGTRLTVL.

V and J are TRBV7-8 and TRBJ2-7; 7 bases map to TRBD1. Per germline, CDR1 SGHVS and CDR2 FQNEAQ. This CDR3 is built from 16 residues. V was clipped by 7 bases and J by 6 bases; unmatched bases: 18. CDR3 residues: CASTRRGQGLSSEQYF. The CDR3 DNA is TGTGCCAGCACCCGAAGGGGGCAAGGATTATCAAGCGAGCAGTACTTC.

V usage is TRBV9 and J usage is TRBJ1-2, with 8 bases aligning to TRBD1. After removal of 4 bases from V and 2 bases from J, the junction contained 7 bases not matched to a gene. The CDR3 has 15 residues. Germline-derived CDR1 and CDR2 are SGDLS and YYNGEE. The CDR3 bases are TGTGCCAGCAGCCGGACGACAGGGGAGAACTATGGCTACACCTTC. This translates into CASSRTTGENYGYTF.

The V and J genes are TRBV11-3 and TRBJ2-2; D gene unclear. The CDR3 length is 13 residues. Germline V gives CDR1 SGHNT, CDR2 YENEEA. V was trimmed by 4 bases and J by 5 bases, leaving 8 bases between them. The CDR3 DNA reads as TGTGCCAGCAGCTATGACACAACCGGGGAGCTGTTTTTT. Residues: CASSYDTTGELFF.

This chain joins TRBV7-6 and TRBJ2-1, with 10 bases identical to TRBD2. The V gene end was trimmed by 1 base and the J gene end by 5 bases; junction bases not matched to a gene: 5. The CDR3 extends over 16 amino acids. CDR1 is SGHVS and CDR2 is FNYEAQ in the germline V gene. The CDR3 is CASSLGRTSGHNEQFF. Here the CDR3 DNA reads TGTGCCAGCAGCTTAGGGCGGACTAGCGGACACAATGAGCAGTTCTTC.

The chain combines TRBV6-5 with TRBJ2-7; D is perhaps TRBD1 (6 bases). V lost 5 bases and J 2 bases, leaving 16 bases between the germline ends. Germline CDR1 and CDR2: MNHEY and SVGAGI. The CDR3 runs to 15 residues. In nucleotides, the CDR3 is TGTGCCAGCAGTCCGGGACACCCTGTAACCTACGAGCAGTACTTC. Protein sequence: CASSPGHPVTYEQYF.

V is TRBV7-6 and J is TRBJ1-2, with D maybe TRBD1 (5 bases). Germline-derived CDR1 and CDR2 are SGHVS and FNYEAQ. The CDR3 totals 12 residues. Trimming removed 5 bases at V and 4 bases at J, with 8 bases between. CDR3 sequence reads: CASSDGGYGYTF. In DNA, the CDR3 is TGTGCCAGCAGCGACGGGGGCTATGGCTACACCTTC.

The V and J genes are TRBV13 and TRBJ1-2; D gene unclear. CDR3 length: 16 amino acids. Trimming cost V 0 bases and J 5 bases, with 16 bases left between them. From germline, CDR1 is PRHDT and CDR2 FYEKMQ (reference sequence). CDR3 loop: CASSLGLGQKEYGYTF. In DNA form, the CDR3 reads TGTGCCAGCAGCTTAGGCTTAGGTCAGAAAGAGTATGGCTACACCTTC. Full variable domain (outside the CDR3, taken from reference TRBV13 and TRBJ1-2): AAGVIQSPRHLIKEKRETATLKCYPIPRHDTVYWYQQGPGQDPQFLISFYEKMQSDKGSIPDRFSAQQFSDYHSELNMSSLELGDSALYFCASSLGLGQKEYGYTFGSGTRLTVV.